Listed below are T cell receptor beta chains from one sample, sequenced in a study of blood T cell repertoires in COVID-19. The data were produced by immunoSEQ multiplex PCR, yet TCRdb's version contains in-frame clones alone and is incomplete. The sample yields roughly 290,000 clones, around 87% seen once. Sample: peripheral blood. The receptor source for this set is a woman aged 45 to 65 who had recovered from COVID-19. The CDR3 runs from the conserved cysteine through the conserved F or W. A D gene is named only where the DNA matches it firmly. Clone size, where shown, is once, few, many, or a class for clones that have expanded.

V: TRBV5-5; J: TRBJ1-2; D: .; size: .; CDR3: CASSLTANVNYGYTF; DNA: TGTGCCAGCAGCTTGACAGCAAACGTTAACTATGGCTACACCTTC
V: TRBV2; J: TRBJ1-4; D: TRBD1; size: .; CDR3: CASSYGQGLWDEKLFF; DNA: TGTGCCAGCAGTTATGGACAGGGTCTATGGGATGAAAAACTGTTTTTT
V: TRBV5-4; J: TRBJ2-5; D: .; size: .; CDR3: CASSADLGGETQYF; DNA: TGTGCCAGCAGCGCCGACTTGGGGGGTGAGACCCAGTACTTC
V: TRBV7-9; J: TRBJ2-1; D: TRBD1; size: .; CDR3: CASSPTGGLWDNEQFF; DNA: TGTGCCAGCAGCCCTACAGGGGGTCTATGGGACAATGAGCAGTTCTTC
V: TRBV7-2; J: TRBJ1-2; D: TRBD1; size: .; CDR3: CASSPPGGFGYTF; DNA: TGTGCCAGCAGCCCTCCAGGGGGGTTTGGCTACACCTTC
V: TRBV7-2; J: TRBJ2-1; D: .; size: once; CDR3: CASSAPRGSYNEQFF; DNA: TGTGCCAGCAGCGCACCCCGGGGGTCCTACAATGAGCAGTTCTTC
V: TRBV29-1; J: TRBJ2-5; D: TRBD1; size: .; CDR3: CSTGQGLGETQYF; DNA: TGCAGCACAGGACAGGGGTTGGGGGAGACCCAGTACTTC
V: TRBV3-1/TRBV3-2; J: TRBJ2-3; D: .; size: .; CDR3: CASSHRSSFEATQYF; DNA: TGTGCCAGCAGCCACCGTTCTAGTTTTGAGGCTACGCAGTATTTT
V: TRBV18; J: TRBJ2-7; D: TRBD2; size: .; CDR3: CASSSSSGSYEQYF; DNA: TGTGCCAGCTCATCAAGTAGCGGGAGCTACGAGCAGTACTTC
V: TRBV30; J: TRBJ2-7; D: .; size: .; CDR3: CAWSRATYEQYF; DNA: TGTGCCTGGAGCAGGGCTACCTACGAGCAGTACTTC
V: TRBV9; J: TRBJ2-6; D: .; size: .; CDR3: CASSALPRWGVDSGANVLTF; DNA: TGTGCCAGCAGCGCCCTGCCAAGGTGGGGCGTAGACTCTGGGGCCAACGTCCTGACTTTC
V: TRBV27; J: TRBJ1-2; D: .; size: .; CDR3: CASSVLGSDGYTF; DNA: TGTGCCAGCAGTGTTCTCGGGTCCGATGGCTACACCTTC
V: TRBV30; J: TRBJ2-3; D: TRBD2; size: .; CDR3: CAWGLAGGTDTQYF; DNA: TGTGCCTGGGGACTAGCGGGGGGCACAGATACGCAGTATTTT
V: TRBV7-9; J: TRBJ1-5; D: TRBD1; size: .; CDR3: CASSPDRGNQPQHF; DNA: TGTGCCAGCAGCCCGGACAGGGGTAATCAGCCCCAGCATTTT
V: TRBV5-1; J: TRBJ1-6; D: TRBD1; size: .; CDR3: CASSKTGTADNSPLHF; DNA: TGCGCCAGCAGTAAGACCGGGACAGCCGATAATTCACCCCTCCACTTT
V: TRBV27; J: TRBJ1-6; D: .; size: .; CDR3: CASSIRTGGSPLHF; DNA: TGTGCCAGCAGTATCCGGACCGGGGGTTCACCCCTCCACTTT
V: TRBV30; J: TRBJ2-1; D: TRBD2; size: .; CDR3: CASSFGASGSYSAEQFF; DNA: TGTGCCTCCTCCTTTGGGGCTAGCGGGAGTTACTCGGCTGAGCAGTTCTTC
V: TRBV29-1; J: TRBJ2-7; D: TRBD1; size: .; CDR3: CSVATGDFSYEQYF; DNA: TGCAGCGTTGCGACAGGGGACTTCTCCTACGAGCAGTACTTC
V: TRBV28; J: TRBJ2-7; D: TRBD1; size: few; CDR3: CASQGPGQGKYEQYF; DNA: TGTGCCAGCCAGGGCCCGGGACAGGGGAAATACGAGCAGTACTTC
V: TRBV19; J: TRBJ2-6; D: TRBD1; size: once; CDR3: CASSPTGARFSGANVLTF; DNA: TGTGCCAGTAGCCCGACAGGGGCGCGGTTCTCTGGGGCCAACGTCCTGACTTTC
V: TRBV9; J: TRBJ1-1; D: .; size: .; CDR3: CASSGLGGSNTEAFF; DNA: TGTGCCAGCAGTGGACTTGGGGGGTCGAACACTGAAGCTTTCTTT
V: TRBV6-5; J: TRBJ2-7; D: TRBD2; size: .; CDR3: CASAGGGGSYEQYF; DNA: TGTGCCAGCGCTGGCGGCGGGGGATCCTACGAGCAGTACTTC
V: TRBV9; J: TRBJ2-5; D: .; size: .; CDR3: CASSPSGGRAQYF; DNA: TGTGCCAGCAGTCCAAGCGGCGGTCGGGCCCAGTACTTC
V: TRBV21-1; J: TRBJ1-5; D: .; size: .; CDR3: CASSRGQGHYSNQPQHF; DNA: TGTGCCAGCAGCAGGGGACAGGGGCACTATAGCAATCAGCCCCAGCATTTT
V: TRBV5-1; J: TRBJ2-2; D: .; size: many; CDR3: CASSWTMGNTGELFF; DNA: TGCGCCAGCAGCTGGACAATGGGGAACACCGGGGAGCTGTTTTTT
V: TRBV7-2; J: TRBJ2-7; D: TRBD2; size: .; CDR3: CASSQKASGAVEQYF; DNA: TGTGCCAGCAGTCAGAAGGCTAGCGGGGCCGTTGAGCAGTACTTC
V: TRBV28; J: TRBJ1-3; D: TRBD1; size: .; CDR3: CASSFFQGGGGNTIYF; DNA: TGTGCCAGCAGTTTCTTCCAGGGGGGTGGCGGAAACACCATATATTTT
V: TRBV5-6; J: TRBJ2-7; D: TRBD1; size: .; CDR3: CASSVQGTWSLEQYF; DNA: TGTGCCAGCAGCGTACAGGGGACCTGGTCATTAGAGCAGTACTTC
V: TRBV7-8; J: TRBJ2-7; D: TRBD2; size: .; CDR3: CASSFRLRTSGSEQYF; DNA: TGTGCCAGCAGCTTCCGTCTCAGGACTAGTGGGAGCGAGCAGTACTTC
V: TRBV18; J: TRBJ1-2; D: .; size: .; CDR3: CASSPSGQGHGYTF; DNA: TGTGCCAGCTCACCATCTGGCCAGGGTCATGGCTACACCTTC
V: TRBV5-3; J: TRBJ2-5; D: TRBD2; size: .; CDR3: CARSFTISGGPLGGETQYF; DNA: TGTGCCAGAAGCTTTACCATTAGCGGGGGGCCACTTGGGGGAGAGACCCAGTACTTC
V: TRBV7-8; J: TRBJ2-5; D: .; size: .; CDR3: CASSSGSVARGRETQYF; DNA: TGTGCCAGCAGCTCTGGGTCCGTCGCTCGGGGGAGGGAGACCCAGTACTTC
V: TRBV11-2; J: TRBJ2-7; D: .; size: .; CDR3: CASTQMGGYSQYF; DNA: TGTGCCAGCACCCAGATGGGGGGATATAGTCAGTACTTC
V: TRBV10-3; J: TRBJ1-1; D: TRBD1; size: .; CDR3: CAITTTGARTEAFF; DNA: TGTGCCATCACTACAACAGGGGCTAGAACTGAAGCTTTCTTT
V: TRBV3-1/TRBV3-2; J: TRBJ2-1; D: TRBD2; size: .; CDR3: CASSLLTGTSGFNEQFF; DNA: TGTGCCAGCAGCCTCTTAACCGGGACTAGCGGCTTCAATGAGCAGTTCTTC
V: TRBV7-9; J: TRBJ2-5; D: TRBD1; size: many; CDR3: CASSAQGTGIQETQYF; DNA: TGTGCCAGCAGCGCTCAGGGGACAGGCATCCAAGAGACCCAGTACTTC
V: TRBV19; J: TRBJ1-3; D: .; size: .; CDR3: CASTKGPNSGNTIYF; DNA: TGTGCCAGTACAAAGGGGCCTAACTCTGGAAACACCATATATTTT
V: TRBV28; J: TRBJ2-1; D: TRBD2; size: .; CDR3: CATLRSGGWDNEQFF; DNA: TGTGCCACCTTGAGAAGCGGGGGCTGGGACAATGAGCAGTTCTTC
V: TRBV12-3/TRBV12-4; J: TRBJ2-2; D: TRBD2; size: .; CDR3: CASRRTSGGELFF; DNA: TGTGCCAGCAGACGGACTAGCGGGGGGGAGCTGTTTTTT
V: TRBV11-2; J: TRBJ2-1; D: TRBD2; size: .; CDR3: CASSALLGLAGDEQFF; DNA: TGTGCCAGCAGCGCACTATTGGGACTAGCGGGGGACGAGCAGTTCTTC
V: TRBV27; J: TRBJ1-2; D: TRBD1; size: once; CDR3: CASTGDRDYGYTF; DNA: TGTGCCAGCACTGGGGACAGGGACTATGGCTACACCTTC